This T cell receptor (beta chain) derives from a study of metastatic and nonmetastatic thyroid tumors. Study-wide background: Malignant and benign thyroid patients had repertoires compared in peripheral blood and tumor or nodule tissue.

This clone was detected ten times or more. Sequence at one end of the junction differs from germline and may be a read error. This specimen includes other DNA sequences encoding the same CDR3. CDR3 length: 12 residues. Per germline, CDR1 SGHVS and CDR2 FNYEAQ. TCRdb called clones again from the PCR reads with MiXCR. The profile shows under 15,000 clones, about 12% of them singletons. Thyroid surgery was performed in patients who had received no treatment beforehand. The TCR was taken from a female donor with papillary thyroid cancer or a benign thyroid nodule (not recorded which). Some clones in this sample may be carry-over from other donors' samples. Input material: blood. The V call is TRBV7-6, the J call TRBJ2-5; D tentatively fits TRBD1 or TRBD2 (5 bases each). The CDR3 coding sequence is TGTGCCAGCAGCTCTCTAGGGGAGACCCAGTATTTC. Encoded protein: CASSSLGETQYF.